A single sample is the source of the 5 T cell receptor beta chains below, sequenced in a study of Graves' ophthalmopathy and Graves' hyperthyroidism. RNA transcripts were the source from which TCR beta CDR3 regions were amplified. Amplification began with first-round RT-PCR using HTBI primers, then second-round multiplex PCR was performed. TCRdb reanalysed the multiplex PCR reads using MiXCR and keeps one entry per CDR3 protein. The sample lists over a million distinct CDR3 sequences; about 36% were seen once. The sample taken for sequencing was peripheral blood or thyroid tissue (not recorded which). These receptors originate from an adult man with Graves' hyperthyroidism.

CDR3 nucleotides: TGTGCCAGCAGGATAAACCCTGGGACTAGCGGGAGCTTCGAGCAGTACTTC. This encodes CASRINPGTSGSFEQYF. This chain connects TRBV6-2 or TRBV6-3 to TRBJ2-7; TRBD2 matches at 14 bases. V was clipped by 6 bases and J by 6 bases; unmatched bases: 13. The CDR3 has 17 amino acids. CDR1 is MNHEY and CDR2 is SVGEGT in the germline V gene.

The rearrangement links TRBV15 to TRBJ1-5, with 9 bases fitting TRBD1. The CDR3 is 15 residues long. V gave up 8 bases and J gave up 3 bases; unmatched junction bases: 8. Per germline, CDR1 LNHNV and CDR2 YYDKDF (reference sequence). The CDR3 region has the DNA TGTGCCACCCACCCCGGGACAGGGAACAATCAGCCCCAGCATTTT. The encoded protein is CATHPGTGNNQPQHF.

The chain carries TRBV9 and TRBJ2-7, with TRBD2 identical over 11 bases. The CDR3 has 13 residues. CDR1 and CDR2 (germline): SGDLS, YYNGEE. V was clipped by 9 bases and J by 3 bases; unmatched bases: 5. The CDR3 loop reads CATSGLADYEQYF. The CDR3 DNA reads TGTGCCACATCGGGACTAGCGGACTACGAGCAGTACTTC.

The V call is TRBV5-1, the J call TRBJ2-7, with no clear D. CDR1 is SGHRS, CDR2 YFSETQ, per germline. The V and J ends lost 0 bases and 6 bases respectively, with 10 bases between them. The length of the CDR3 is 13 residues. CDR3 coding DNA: TGCGCCAGCAGCTTGGCCTTAGCCCGCGAGCAGTACTTC. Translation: CASSLALAREQYF.

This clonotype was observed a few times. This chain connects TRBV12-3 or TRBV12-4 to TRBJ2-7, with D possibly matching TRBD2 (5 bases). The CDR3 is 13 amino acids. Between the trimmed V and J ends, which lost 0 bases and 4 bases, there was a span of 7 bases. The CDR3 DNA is TGTGCCAGCAGTTTAGCGCGGGTTTACGAGCAGTACTTC. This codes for CASSLARVYEQYF.